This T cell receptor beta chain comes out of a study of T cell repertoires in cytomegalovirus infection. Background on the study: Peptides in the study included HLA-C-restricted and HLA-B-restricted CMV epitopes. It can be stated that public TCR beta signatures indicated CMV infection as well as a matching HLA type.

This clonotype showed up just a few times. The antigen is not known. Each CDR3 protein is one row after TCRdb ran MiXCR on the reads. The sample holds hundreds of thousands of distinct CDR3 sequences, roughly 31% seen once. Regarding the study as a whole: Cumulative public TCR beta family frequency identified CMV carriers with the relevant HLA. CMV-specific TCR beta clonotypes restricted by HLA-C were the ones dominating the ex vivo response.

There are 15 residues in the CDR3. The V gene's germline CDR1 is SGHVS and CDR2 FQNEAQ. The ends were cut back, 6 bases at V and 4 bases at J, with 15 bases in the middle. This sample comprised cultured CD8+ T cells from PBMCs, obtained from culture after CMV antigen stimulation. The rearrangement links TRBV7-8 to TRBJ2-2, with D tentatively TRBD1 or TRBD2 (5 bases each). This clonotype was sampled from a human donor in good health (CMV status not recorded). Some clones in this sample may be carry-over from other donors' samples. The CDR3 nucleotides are TGTGCCAGCAGTTCCTCGGGGACGATCACCGGGGAGCTGTTTTTT. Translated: CASSSSGTITGELFF.